A single T cell receptor (beta chain) is shown here with its context. Antigen specificity is unknown. The sample is drawn from a study of CXCR3-negative and CXCR3-positive naive CD8 T cells. Germline assignment: CDR1 SGHDN and CDR2 FVKESK. CDR3 length: 14 amino acids. Notes on the study in general: Diversity ran similarly high across both naive subsets but far lower in memory CD8+ cells.

The authors prepared UMI-labeled TRB cDNA libraries by 5' RACE. TCRdb re-called the 5' RACE reads and gives one entry per CDR3 protein, without DNA. Seen in this sample are 70,000 to 95,000 distinct CDR3 sequences; the ten most common clones hold around 1.7%. The rearrangement joins TRBV14 to TRBJ2-5. The sequence came from a human donor in good health. Some clones in this sample may be carry-over from other donors' samples. The sample was naive CXCR3- CD8+ T cells from blood. Sample subset: CD45RO-CCR7+CD27+CD95- naive CD8+ T cells lacking CXCR3 (TNR3-). The CDR3 sequence: CASSRTYTMETQYF.